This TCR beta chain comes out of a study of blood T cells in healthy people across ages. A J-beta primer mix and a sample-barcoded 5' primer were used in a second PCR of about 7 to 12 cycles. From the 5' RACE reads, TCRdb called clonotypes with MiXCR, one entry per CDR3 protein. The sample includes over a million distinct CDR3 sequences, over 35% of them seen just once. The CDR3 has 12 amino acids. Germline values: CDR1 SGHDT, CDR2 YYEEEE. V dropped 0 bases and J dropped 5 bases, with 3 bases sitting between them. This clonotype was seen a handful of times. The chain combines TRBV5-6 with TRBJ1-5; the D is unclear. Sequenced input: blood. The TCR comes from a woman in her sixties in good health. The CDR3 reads CASSLVDQPQHF. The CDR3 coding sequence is TGTGCCAGCAGCTTGGTGGATCAGCCCCAGCATTTT.